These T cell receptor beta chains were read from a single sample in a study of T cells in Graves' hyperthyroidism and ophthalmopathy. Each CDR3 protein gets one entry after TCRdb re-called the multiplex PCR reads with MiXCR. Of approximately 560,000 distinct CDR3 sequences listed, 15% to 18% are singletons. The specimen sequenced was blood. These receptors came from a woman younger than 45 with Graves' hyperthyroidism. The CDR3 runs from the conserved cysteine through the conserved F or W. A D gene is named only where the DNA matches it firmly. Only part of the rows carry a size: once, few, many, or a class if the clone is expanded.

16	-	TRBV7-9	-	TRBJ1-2	TGTGCCAGCAGCTCCGCCTGGGGGCAGGGCATCTATGGCTACACCTTC	CASSSAWGQGIYGYTF
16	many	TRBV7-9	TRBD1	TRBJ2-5	TGTGCCAGCAGCTCGGGACAGGGAACGCCCCAAGAGACCCAGTACTTC	CASSSGQGTPQETQYF
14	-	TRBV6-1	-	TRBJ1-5	TGTGCCAGCAGTGATCGGGACCCCAATCAGCCCCAGCATTTT	CASSDRDPNQPQHF
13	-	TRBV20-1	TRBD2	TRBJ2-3	TGCAGTGCTACTAGCGGGGTCACAGATACGCAGTATTTT	CSATSGVTDTQYF
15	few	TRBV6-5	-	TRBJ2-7	TGTGCCAGCAGTTACTCGTCGGGGGTTTCCTACGAGCAGTACTTC	CASSYSSGVSYEQYF
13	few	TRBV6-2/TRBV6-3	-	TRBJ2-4	TGTGCCAGCAGTCTACCAGCCAAAAACATTCAGTACTTC	CASSLPAKNIQYF
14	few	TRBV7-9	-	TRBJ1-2	TGTGCCAGCAGCCTCGGGGAACAGGGCTATGGCTACACCTTC	CASSLGEQGYGYTF
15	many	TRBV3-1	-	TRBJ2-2	TGTGCCAGCAGCCAGTCTATAGCGAACACCGGGGAGCTGTTTTTT	CASSQSIANTGELFF
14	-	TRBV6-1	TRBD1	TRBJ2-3	TGTGCCAGCAAGGACAGGGCGATTCCAGATACGCAGTATTTT	CASKDRAIPDTQYF
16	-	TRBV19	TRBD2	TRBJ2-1	TGTGCCAGTAGTATAGAGGGGGGACTAGCGGGTTCCGAGCAGTTCTTC	CASSIEGGLAGSEQFF
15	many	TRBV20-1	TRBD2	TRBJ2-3	TGCAGTGCTAGACTAGCGGGAGGGCCAGGGGATACGCAGTATTTT	CSARLAGGPGDTQYF
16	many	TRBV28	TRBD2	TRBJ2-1	TGTGCCAGTAGTGTCCTAGCGGGCCCCTCCTACAATGAGCAGTTCTTC	CASSVLAGPSYNEQFF
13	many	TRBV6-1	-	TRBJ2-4	TGTGCCAGCAGTGAACTTGGAGGGAACATTCAGTACTTC	CASSELGGNIQYF
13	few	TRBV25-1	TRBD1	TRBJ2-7	TGTGCCAGCAGGGAGGGACAGGTCTACGAGCAGTACTTC	CASREGQVYEQYF
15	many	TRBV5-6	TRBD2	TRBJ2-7	TGTGCCAGCAGCTTTAGCGGGACTGTACCCTACGAGCAGTACTTC	CASSFSGTVPYEQYF
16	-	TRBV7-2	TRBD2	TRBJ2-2	TGTGCCAGCAGTCGGGGGCTAGCGGGAGTAAACGGGGAGCTGTTTTTT	CASSRGLAGVNGELFF
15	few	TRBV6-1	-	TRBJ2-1	TGTGCCAGCAGTGAGCGGGCCGGAGGAAACAATGAGCAGTTCTTC	CASSERAGGNNEQFF
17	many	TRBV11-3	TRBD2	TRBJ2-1	TGTGCCAGCAGCTTAGCTAGCGGGAGGGCCACCTACAATGAGCAGTTCTTC	CASSLASGRATYNEQFF
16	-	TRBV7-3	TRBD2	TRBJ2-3	TGTGCCAGCAGCTTATCCGGACTAGCGGTCACAGATACGCAGTATTTT	CASSLSGLAVTDTQYF
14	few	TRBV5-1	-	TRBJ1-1	TGCGCCAGCAGCTTGACCGGGAGAAGGACTGAAGCTTTCTTT	CASSLTGRRTEAFF
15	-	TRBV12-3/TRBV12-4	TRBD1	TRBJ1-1	TGTGCCAGCAGTTCCTGGGACAGGGGGAACTCTGAAGCTTTCTTT	CASSSWDRGNSEAFF
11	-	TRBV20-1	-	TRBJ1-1	TGCAGTGCTCCACTGAACACTGAAGCTTTCTTT	CSAPLNTEAFF
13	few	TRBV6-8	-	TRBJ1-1	TGTGCCAGCAGTTTCGTAAAGAACACTGAAGCTTTCTTT	CASSFVKNTEAFF
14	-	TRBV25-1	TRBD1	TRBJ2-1	TGTGCCAGCAGGGACAGGGCGGCCTACAATGAGCAGTTCTTC	CASRDRAAYNEQFF
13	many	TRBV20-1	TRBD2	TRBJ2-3	TGCAGTGCTTATAGCGGGGGGACAGATACGCAGTATTTT	CSAYSGGTDTQYF
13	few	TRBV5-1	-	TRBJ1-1	TGCGCCAGCACTCGGTGGGAAGGCACTGAAGCTTTCTTT	CASTRWEGTEAFF
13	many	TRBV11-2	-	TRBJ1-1	TGTGCCAGCAGCGTGCTCCGGGACACTGAAGCTTTCTTT	CASSVLRDTEAFF
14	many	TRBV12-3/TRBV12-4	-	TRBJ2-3	TGTGCCAGCGGAAGGGGGACTTTTTTAGATACGCAGTATTTT	CASGRGTFLDTQYF